This TCR beta chain was captured by sequencing in a study of T cells in Graves' hyperthyroidism and ophthalmopathy. Points from the study as a whole: Among clonotypes expanded in thyroid above 0.001, most were also found in blood.

TCR beta CDR3 regions were amplified from RNA transcripts. Initially, a first-round RT-PCR of the TCR CDR3 employed the HTBI primer set. Each CDR3 protein is one row after TCRdb ran MiXCR on the multiplex PCR reads. The repertoire consists of hundreds of thousands of distinct CDR3 sequences, with over 35% occurring once and the leading ten covering over 8%. As for this clonotype: The antigen is unknown.

CDR3 length: 13 amino acids. Per germline, CDR1 DFQATT and CDR2 SNEGSKA (reference sequence). V lost 0 bases, J lost 3 bases, and 9 bases lay in between. Graves' hyperthyroidism was deemed stable given no ophthalmopathy progression within 18 months. Diagnosis relied on clinical symptoms, serum thyroxine and TRAb, thyroid ultrasound and orbital computed tomography. The chain is built from TRBV20-1 and TRBJ2-7; no firm D call. The sequencing input was blood. This sequence was found in a man younger than 35 with Graves' hyperthyroidism. As DNA, the CDR3 is TGCAGTGCTAGAGATCCCGGAAACTACGAGCAGTACTTC. Amino acid sequence: CSARDPGNYEQYF.